The 26 T cell receptor beta chains listed next were all sequenced from one sample in a study of T cell repertoires in cytomegalovirus infection. Using its own MiXCR run on the reads, TCRdb lists one record per CDR3 protein. The table includes approximately 630,000 distinct CDR3 sequences, more than 20% detected once. The sequenced material came from CD8+ T cells from PBMCs. The receptor source for this set is a human donor in good health (CMV status not recorded). Some clones in this sample may be carry-over from other donors' samples.

Only a few counts were recorded for this clonotype. The chain links TRBV28 to TRBJ2-3; no reliable D call. The CDR3 has 14 residues. CDR1 and CDR2 (germline): MDHEN, SYDVKM. V lost 4 bases, J lost 4 bases, and 12 bases lay in between. This chain's CDR3 is CASSYPLFPDTQYF. The CDR3, as DNA: TGTGCCAGCAGTTATCCCCTATTCCCAGATACGCAGTATTTT.

The sample holds many counts of this clonotype. V is TRBV7-2 and J is TRBJ2-7; TRBD1 might be the D (5 bases). CDR1 and CDR2 (germline): SGHTA, FQGNSA. V lost 4 bases and J lost 5, with 15 bases in between. This CDR3 has 14 residues. CDR3 DNA sequence: TGTGCCAGCAGCTCCACAGGCTTTTTGGACGAGCAGTACTTC. It translates to CASSSTGFLDEQYF.

This clonotype was observed a handful of times. V is TRBV2 and J is TRBJ2-5; 8 nucleotides align to TRBD2. V lost 7 bases, J lost 4 bases, and 5 bases stayed unmatched. This CDR3 has 13 amino acids. CDR1 SNHLY and CDR2 FYNNEI come from the germline V gene. The CDR3 nucleotides are TGTGCCAGCAATGACGGGAGGGGAGAGACCCAGTACTTC. This codes for CASNDGRGETQYF.

The chain employs TRBV28 and TRBJ2-5; D is possibly TRBD2 (6 bases). Germline CDR1 reads MDHEN; CDR2 reads SYDVKM. V lost 7 bases, J lost 5 bases, and 20 bases lay in between. CDR3 length: 15 amino acids. CDR3 DNA sequence: TGTGCCAGCACTCTCGCGGGGACTTTATTGGAGACCCAGTACTTC. As protein: CASTLAGTLLETQYF.

This clonotype was seen repeatedly, ten times or more. The chain employs TRBV28 and TRBJ2-1; D unresolved. Germline V lookup: CDR1 MDHEN, CDR2 SYDVKM. This CDR3 is 14 amino acids long. V was trimmed by 6 bases and J by 0 bases, leaving 9 bases between them. CDR3: CASSSPDSYNEQFF. The CDR3 DNA is TGTGCCAGCAGCTCCCCCGACTCCTACAATGAGCAGTTCTTC.

This sequence joins TRBV6-2 or TRBV6-3 and TRBJ2-1; D gene uncertain. V lost 4 bases to trimming and J lost 0 bases, with 10 bases between them. The germline V gene encodes CDR1 MNHEY and CDR2 SVGEGT. The CDR3 is 15 amino acids. CDR3 residues: CASSSFLSSYNEQFF. The CDR3 DNA follows: TGTGCCAGCAGTTCATTCTTGAGCTCCTACAATGAGCAGTTCTTC.

This clonotype appeared a few times. The chain employs TRBV7-9 and TRBJ1-1; TRBD1 matches 7 bases. There are 12 residues in the CDR3. Trimming took 9 bases from V and 6 from J; bases not matched to a gene: 7. Germline V CDR1 and CDR2: SEHNR, FQNEAQ (reference sequence). CDR3 DNA sequence: TGTGCCAGAGGGGGCTTCAAGGCTGAAGCTTTCTTT. Protein product: CARGGFKAEAFF. The full variable domain, with the rest looked up from reference TRBV7-9 and TRBJ1-1, is DTGVSQNPRHKITKRGQNVTFRCDPISEHNRLYWYRQTLGQGPEFLTYFQNEAQLEKSRLLSDRFSAERPKGSFSTLEIQRTEQGDSAMYLCARGGFKAEAFFGQGTRLTVV.

This clonotype was observed at least ten times. The chain has TRBV7-8 and TRBJ2-5; D not resolved. The V gene lost 8 bases and the J gene lost 4 bases, with 11 bases spanning the gap. The CDR3 is 12 amino acids. Per germline, CDR1 SGHVS and CDR2 FQNEAQ. CDR3 amino acids: CASGVPGETQYF. In nucleotides, the CDR3 is TGTGCCAGCGGGGTGCCGGGAGAGACCCAGTACTTC. Based on the CDR3 plus reference TRBV7-8 and TRBJ2-5, the full variable domain is GAGVSQSPRYKVAKRGQDVALRCDPISGHVSLFWYQQALGQGPEFLTYFQNEAQLDKSGLPSDRFFAERPEGSVSTLKIQRTQQEDSAVYLCASGVPGETQYFGPGTRLLVL.

In regard to this clonotype: This may be a read error, as it is one base from a much larger clone. The rearrangement uses TRBV19 and TRBJ1-4, with 10 positions matching TRBD1. CDR1 and CDR2 from the germline V gene are LNHDA and SQIVND (reference sequence). The CDR3 sequence is 18 residues long. The CDR3 DNA reads TGTGCCAGTACTCTTCGCACTCTCCGGGACAGGGGAGGTGAAAAACGGTTTTTT. Translating gives CASTLRTLRDRGGEKRFF.

The V call is TRBV7-9, the J call TRBJ1-2, with D uncertain. The CDR3 runs to 15 residues. CDR1 is SEHNR and CDR2 is FQNEAQ in the germline V gene (reference sequence). V gave up 6 bases and J gave up 3 bases, with 17 bases separating them. The CDR3, as DNA: TGTGCCAGCAGTTCCACTACCGGGCCATACTATGGCTACACCTTC. It yields the protein CASSSTTGPYYGYTF.

This clonotype came up a few times. The V and J genes are TRBV12-3 or TRBV12-4 and TRBJ2-7; the D is unclear. The CDR3 has 15 amino acids. Trimming shortened V by 3 bases and J by 0 bases, and 12 bases separated the two germline ends. CDR3 in DNA: TGTGCCAGCAGTTTGAGTGTCCTAATCTCCTACGAGCAGTACTTC. Its translation is CASSLSVLISYEQYF.

This clonotype turned up a few times. This CDR3 is CASSYPGQVHYEQYV. In DNA, the CDR3 is TGTGCCAGCAGCTACCCGGGACAGGTCCACTACGAGCAGTACGTC. The rearrangement joins TRBV5-5 to TRBJ2-7, with 8 positions matching TRBD1. CDR3 length: 15 amino acids. The germline V gene encodes CDR1 SGHKS and CDR2 YYEKEE (reference sequence). The V segment lost 3 bases and the J segment 3 bases; nucleotides outside the gene matches: 8.

This clonotype was detected ten times or more. The J gene is TRBJ2-3, the V gene TRBV6-6; D remains ambiguous. CDR1 is MNHNY and CDR2 is SVGAGI in the germline V gene (reference sequence). The CDR3 has 16 amino acids. V was trimmed by 5 bases and J by 0 bases, leaving 15 bases between them. The CDR3 bases are TGTGCCAGCAGTCCCTCCCAAACCGGCAGCACAGATACGCAGTATTTT. Protein: CASSPSQTGSTDTQYF.

The chain is built from TRBV28 and TRBJ2-7, with a possible D match to TRBD2 (5 bases). Trimming removed 5 bases from V and 3 bases from J, with 17 bases in between. From germline, CDR1 is MDHEN and CDR2 SYDVKM. CDR3 length equals 15 residues. CDR3 DNA sequence: TGTGCCAGCAGTACCTCGCGCGGGTCCCTCTACGAGCAGTACTTC. This sequence encodes CASSTSRGSLYEQYF.

This sequence joins TRBV6-6 and TRBJ1-1; D ambiguous. This CDR3 spans 13 amino acids. The V gene lost 0 bases and the J gene lost 8 bases, with 10 bases spanning the gap. From germline, CDR1 is MNHNY and CDR2 SVGAGI (reference sequence). CDR3 DNA: TGTGCCAGCAGTTACTCCCCCCGCCAGGAAGCTTTCTTT. As protein: CASSYSPRQEAFF.

This clonotype was recorded a few times. This chain uses TRBV6-2 or TRBV6-3 with TRBJ1-5; D is perhaps TRBD1 (5 bases). Germline V gene sequence: CDR1 MNHEY, CDR2 SVGEGT. V lost 5 bases and J 5 bases, leaving 13 bases between the germline ends. The CDR3 consists of 14 residues. The CDR3 coding sequence is TGTGCCAGCAGTAGGCGGGGGATAGATCAGCCCCAGCATTTT. Protein product: CASSRRGIDQPQHF.

The rearrangement uses TRBV15 and TRBJ2-1; D may be TRBD1 or TRBD2 (5 bases each). CDR1 LNHNV and CDR2 YYDKDF come from the germline V gene (reference sequence). Trimming removed 0 bases from V and 6 bases from J, with 9 bases in between. The length of the CDR3 is 14 residues. The CDR3 DNA follows: TGTGCCACCAGCAGAGACACTAGGGGCAATGAGCAGTTCTTC. This translates into CATSRDTRGNEQFF.

This clonotype has just a few counts. V and J are TRBV2 and TRBJ2-2; D is possibly TRBD1 (6 bases). This CDR3 spans 17 amino acids. V was pared by 7 bases and J by 2 bases, with 20 bases between. The V gene's germline CDR1 is SNHLY and CDR2 FYNNEI. As DNA, the CDR3 is TGTGCCAGCATTCCAGAGGTGGGACACTTTAACACCGGGGAGCTGTTTTTT. Its protein product is CASIPEVGHFNTGELFF.

This clonotype has a count of ten or more. The genes are TRBV7-8 and TRBJ2-5; the match to TRBD1 covers 8 bases. This CDR3 has 14 residues. The junction had 5 bases not matched to a gene; V was cut back by 5 bases and J by 3 bases. The germline gives CDR1 SGHVS, CDR2 FQNEAQ. The CDR3 reads CASSPGTGEETQYF. The DNA for the CDR3 is TGTGCCAGCAGCCCGGGGACAGGCGAAGAGACCCAGTACTTC. The full variable domain, rest sourced from reference TRBV7-8 and TRBJ2-5, is GAGVSQSPRYKVAKRGQDVALRCDPISGHVSLFWYQQALGQGPEFLTYFQNEAQLDKSGLPSDRFFAERPEGSVSTLKIQRTQQEDSAVYLCASSPGTGEETQYFGPGTRLLVL.

This clonotype was detected a few times. CDR3 sequence reads: CASSVQGEDEQFF. The CDR3 DNA reads TGTGCCAGCAGCGTACAGGGGGAGGATGAGCAGTTCTTC. The J gene is TRBJ2-1, the V gene TRBV5-6; TRBD1 matches 8 bases. The V segment lost 4 bases and the J segment 8 bases; nucleotides outside the gene matches: 5. Germline-derived CDR1 and CDR2 are SGHDT and YYEEEE. CDR3 size: 13 residues.

This clonotype was seen at least ten times. V usage is TRBV2 and J usage is TRBJ1-5; D may be TRBD1 (5 bases). Germline loops: CDR1 SNHLY, CDR2 FYNNEI. There are 13 residues in the CDR3. The ends were cut back, 7 bases at V and 4 bases at J, with 11 bases in the middle. CDR3 in amino acids: CASTGTVNQPQHF. DNA of the CDR3: TGTGCCAGCACCGGGACGGTGAATCAGCCCCAGCATTTT.

This clonotype was seen at least ten times. The V gene is TRBV27, the J gene TRBJ2-5; 8 positions match TRBD2. Trimming cost V 4 bases and J 1 base; bases outside gene matches: 8. The CDR3 is 16 amino acids. CDR1 and CDR2 from the germline V gene are MNHEY and SMNVEV (reference sequence). The CDR3 here is CASSYGGGPFQETQYF. The CDR3 DNA reads TGTGCCAGCAGTTACGGGGGGGGGCCGTTCCAAGAGACCCAGTACTTC.

The gene calls are TRBV13 and TRBJ2-2; perhaps TRBD2 as D (5 bases). The V end lost 2 bases, the J end lost 2 bases, and 9 bases lay between the germline ends. The V gene's germline CDR1 is PRHDT and CDR2 FYEKMQ (reference sequence). The CDR3 has 15 residues. CDR3 coding DNA: TGTGCCAGCAGCTTACCTAGCCTTAACACCGGGGAGCTGTTTTTT. It yields the protein CASSLPSLNTGELFF.

The gene calls are TRBV5-1 and TRBJ1-1; D gene ambiguous. CDR3 size: 14 residues. Germline V gives CDR1 SGHRS, CDR2 YFSETQ. Trimming removed 2 bases at V and 2 bases at J, with 10 bases between. CDR3 sequence: CASSLRQPNTEAFF. The CDR3 nucleotides are TGCGCCAGCAGCTTAAGGCAGCCTAACACTGAAGCTTTCTTT.

CDR3 sequence reads: CSAESIGEGEKLFF. Written as DNA, the CDR3 is TGCAGCGCCGAGAGTATAGGGGAGGGCGAAAAACTGTTTTTT. This rearrangement joins TRBV29-1 to TRBJ1-4, with D tentatively TRBD1 (5 bases). This CDR3 contains 14 residues. Germline values: CDR1 SQVTM, CDR2 ANQGSEA. Trimming removed 7 bases at V and 8 bases at J, with 20 bases between.

The chain joins TRBV9 to TRBJ2-1; a weak D match, TRBD1 (6 bases). Germline CDR1 is SGDLS and CDR2 is YYNGEE. The CDR3 has 16 residues. With 4 bases removed from V and 3 bases from J, the gap between germline ends came to 17 bases. DNA of the CDR3: TGTGCCAGCAGCAAACAGGGTTCCTCCCTCTACAATGAGCAGTTCTTC. Its translation: CASSKQGSSLYNEQFF.